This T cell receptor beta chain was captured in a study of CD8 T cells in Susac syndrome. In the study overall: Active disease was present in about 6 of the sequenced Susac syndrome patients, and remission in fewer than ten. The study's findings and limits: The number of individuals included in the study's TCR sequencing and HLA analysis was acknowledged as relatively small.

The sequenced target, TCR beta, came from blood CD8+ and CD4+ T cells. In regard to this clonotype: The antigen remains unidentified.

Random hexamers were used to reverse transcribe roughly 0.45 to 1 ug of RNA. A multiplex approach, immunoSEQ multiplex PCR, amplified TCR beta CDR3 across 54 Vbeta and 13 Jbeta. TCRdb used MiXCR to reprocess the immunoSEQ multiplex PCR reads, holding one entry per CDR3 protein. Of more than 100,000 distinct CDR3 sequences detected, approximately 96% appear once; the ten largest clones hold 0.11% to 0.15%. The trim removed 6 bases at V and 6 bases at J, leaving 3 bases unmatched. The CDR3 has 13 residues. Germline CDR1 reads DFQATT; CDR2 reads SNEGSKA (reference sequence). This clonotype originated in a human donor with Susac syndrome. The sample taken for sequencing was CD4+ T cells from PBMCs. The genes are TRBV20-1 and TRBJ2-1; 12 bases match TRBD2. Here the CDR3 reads CSARLAGVNEQFF. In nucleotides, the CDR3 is TGCAGTGCCCGACTAGCGGGAGTCAATGAGCAGTTCTTC.